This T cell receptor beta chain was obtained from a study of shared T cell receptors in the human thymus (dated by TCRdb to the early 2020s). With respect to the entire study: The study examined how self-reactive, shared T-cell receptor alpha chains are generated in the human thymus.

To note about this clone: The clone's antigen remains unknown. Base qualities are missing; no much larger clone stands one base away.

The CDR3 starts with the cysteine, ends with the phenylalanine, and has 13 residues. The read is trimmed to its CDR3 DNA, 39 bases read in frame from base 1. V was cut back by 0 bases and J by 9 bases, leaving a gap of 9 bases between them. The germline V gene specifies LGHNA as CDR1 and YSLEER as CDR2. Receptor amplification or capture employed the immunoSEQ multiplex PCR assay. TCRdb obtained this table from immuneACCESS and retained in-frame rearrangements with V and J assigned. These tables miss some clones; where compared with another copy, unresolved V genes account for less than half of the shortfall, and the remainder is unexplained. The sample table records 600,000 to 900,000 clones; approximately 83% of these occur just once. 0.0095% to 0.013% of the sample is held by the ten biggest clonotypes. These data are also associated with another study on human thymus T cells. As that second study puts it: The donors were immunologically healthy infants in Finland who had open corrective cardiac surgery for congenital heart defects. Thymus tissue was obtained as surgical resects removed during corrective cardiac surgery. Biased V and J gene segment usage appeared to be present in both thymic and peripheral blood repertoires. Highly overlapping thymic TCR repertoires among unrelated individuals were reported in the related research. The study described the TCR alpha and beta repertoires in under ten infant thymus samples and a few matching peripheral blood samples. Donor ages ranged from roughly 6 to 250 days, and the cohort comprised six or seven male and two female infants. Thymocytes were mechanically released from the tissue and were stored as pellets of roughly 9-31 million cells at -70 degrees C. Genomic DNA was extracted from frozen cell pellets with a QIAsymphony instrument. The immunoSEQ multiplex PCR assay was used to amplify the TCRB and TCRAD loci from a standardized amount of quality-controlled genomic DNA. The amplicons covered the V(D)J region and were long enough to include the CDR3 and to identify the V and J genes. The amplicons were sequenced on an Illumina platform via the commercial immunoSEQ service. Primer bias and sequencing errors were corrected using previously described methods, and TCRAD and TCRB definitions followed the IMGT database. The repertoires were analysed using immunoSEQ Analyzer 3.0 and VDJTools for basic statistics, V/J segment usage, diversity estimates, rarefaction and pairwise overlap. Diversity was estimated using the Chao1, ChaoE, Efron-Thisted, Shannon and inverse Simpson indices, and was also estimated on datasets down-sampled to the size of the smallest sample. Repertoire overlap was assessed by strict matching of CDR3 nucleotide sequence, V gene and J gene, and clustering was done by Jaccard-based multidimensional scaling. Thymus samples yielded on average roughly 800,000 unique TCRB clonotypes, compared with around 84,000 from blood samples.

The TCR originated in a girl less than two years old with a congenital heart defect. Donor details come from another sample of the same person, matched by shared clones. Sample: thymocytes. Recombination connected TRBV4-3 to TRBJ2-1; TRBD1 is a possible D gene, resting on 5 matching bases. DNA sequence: TGCGCCAGCAGCCAAGATAGGGGCAGTGAGCAGTTCTTC. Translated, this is CASSQDRGSEQFF.